Below, 14 T cell receptor beta chains from the same sample are listed, as sequenced in a study of early T cells in non-severe SARS-CoV-2 infection. TCRdb reprocessed the 5' RACE reads via MiXCR and lists one record per CDR3 protein. The table has roughly 90,000 distinct CDR3 sequences, 11% to 15% seen once; the top ten hold roughly 3.1%. Sequencing was carried out using whole blood. These receptors came from an adult who was a healthcare worker with PCR-confirmed SARS-CoV-2 infection or an uninfected control (not recorded which).

Only a few counts were recorded for this clonotype. This chain uses TRBV20-1 with TRBJ2-5; no clear D. The ends were cut back, 0 bases at V and 5 bases at J, with 16 bases in the middle. CDR1 is DFQATT and CDR2 is SNEGSKA in the germline V gene (reference sequence). The CDR3 runs to 15 residues. CDR3 in amino acids: CSARDPGRLGETQYF. The CDR3 region has the DNA TGCAGTGCTAGAGATCCAGGACGCCTCGGGGAGACCCAGTACTTC.

The chain links TRBV7-9 to TRBJ2-3; TRBD2 matches at 8 bases. Trimming cost V 8 bases and J 1 base; bases outside gene matches: 11. The CDR3 extends over 16 amino acids. Germline values: CDR1 SEHNR, CDR2 FQNEAQ (reference sequence). DNA of the CDR3: TGTGCCAGCTGCCCCGCGACTAGCGTCGGCACAGATACGCAGTATTTT. Protein sequence: CASCPATSVGTDTQYF.

This clonotype was observed a handful of times. The chain combines TRBV9 with TRBJ1-2; D remains ambiguous. Germline V lookup: CDR1 SGDLS, CDR2 YYNGEE. This CDR3 has 13 amino acids. V lost 4 bases, J lost 5 bases, and 12 bases lay in between. The CDR3 reads CASSSYDEYGYTF. The CDR3 nucleotides read TGTGCCAGCAGCTCATACGACGAATATGGCTACACCTTC.

This clonotype has at least ten counts. The genes are TRBV9 and TRBJ2-3; tentative D call: TRBD2 (5 bases). V was clipped by 0 bases and J by 0 bases, with 8 bases between them. The CDR3 covers 15 residues. Looked up from germline, CDR1 is SGDLS and CDR2 is YYNGEE. CDR3 nucleotide sequence: TGTGCCAGCAGCGTAGGGACTTTAAGCACAGATACGCAGTATTTT. Amino acids: CASSVGTLSTDTQYF.

This clonotype was recorded a few times. The J gene is TRBJ2-5, the V gene TRBV29-1, with a weak D call TRBD1 (5 bases). V dropped 6 bases and J dropped 0 bases, with 8 bases sitting between them. The CDR3 runs 12 residues. Germline V gene data show CDR1 as SQVTM and CDR2 as ANQGSEA. CDR3: CSVRQYQETQYF. CDR3 nucleotide sequence: TGCAGCGTCAGACAGTACCAAGAGACCCAGTACTTC.

This clonotype was observed a few times. The gene calls are TRBV9 and TRBJ1-2; 10 nucleotides agree with TRBD1. Germline values: CDR1 SGDLS, CDR2 YYNGEE. The CDR3 covers 16 residues. Unmatched junction bases numbered 11, after V lost 3 bases and J lost 6 bases. The CDR3 reads CASSADMTGGGDGYTF. CDR3 nucleotide sequence: TGTGCCAGCAGCGCAGACATGACAGGGGGCGGAGATGGCTACACCTTC. Complete variable domain (other parts from reference TRBV9 and TRBJ1-2): DSGVTQTPKHLITATGQRVTLRCSPRSGDLSVYWYQQSLDQGLQFLIQYYNGEERAKGNILERFSAQQFPDLHSELNLSSLELGDSALYFCASSADMTGGGDGYTFGSGTRLTVV.

This clonotype was observed many times. This chain connects TRBV11-1 to TRBJ2-1; D possibly corresponds to TRBD2 (7 bases). Per germline, CDR1 SGHAT and CDR2 FQDESV (reference sequence). The CDR3 consists of 16 residues. The ends were cut back, 1 base at V and 6 bases at J, with 16 bases in the middle. The CDR3 sequence is CASSLGGGRRSNEQFF. Written as DNA, the CDR3 is TGTGCCAGCAGCTTAGGGGGGGGGCGCAGGTCCAATGAGCAGTTCTTC.

This clonotype was detected only once. Germline is not matched at one junction end, which may reflect a read error. The V call is TRBV12-3 or TRBV12-4, the J call TRBJ1-4, with a weak D call TRBD1 (6 bases). The CDR3 is 14 amino acids. CDR3 in amino acids: CASRLRGIGEKPFF. Here the CDR3 DNA reads TGTGCCAGCCGGCTCAGGGGAATTGGCGAAAAACCGTTTTTT.

This clonotype was seen repeatedly, ten times or more. The chain couples TRBV6-6 to TRBJ2-7, with D possibly being TRBD1 or TRBD2 (6 bases each). Germline lookup yields CDR1 MNHNY and CDR2 SVGAGI (reference sequence). The CDR3 is made up of 15 amino acids. The V and J ends lost 7 bases and 1 base respectively, with 17 bases between them. CDR3 sequence: CASKATGGQSYEQYF. For the CDR3, the DNA is TGTGCCAGCAAAGCGACCGGGGGCCAGTCCTACGAGCAGTACTTC.

This clonotype came up a few times. V is TRBV19 and J is TRBJ2-3; no reliable D call. The CDR3 sequence is 14 residues long. Germline CDR1 is LNHDA and CDR2 is SQIVND (reference sequence). Trimming pared 6 bases from V and 1 base from J, leaving 11 bases between. The CDR3, as DNA: TGTGCCAGTAGATCGGGCAGAGGCACAGATACGCAGTATTTT. Translating it yields CASRSGRGTDTQYF. Complete variable domain (other parts from reference TRBV19 and TRBJ2-3): DGGITQSPKYLFRKEGQNVTLSCEQNLNHDAMYWYRQDPGQGLRLIYYSQIVNDFQKGDIAEGYSVSREKKESFPLTVTSAQKNPTAFYLCASRSGRGTDTQYFGPGTRLTVL.

This clonotype was counted only a few times. This sequence joins TRBV7-3 and TRBJ2-1; 7 nucleotides align to TRBD1. The length of the CDR3 is 15 residues. With 5 bases clipped from V and 3 bases from J, the junction kept 7 bases outside the gene matches. Germline V gene sequence: CDR1 SGHTA, CDR2 FQGTGA. The CDR3 DNA is TGTGCCAGCAGCCCCCAGGGACAGAACTACAATGAGCAGTTCTTC. Residues: CASSPQGQNYNEQFF. Together with reference TRBV7-3 and TRBJ2-1, the CDR3 gives the full variable domain: GAGVSQTPSNKVTEKGKYVELRCDPISGHTALYWYRQSLGQGPEFLIYFQGTGAADDSGLPNDRFFAVRPEGSVSTLKIQRTERGDSAVYLCASSPQGQNYNEQFFGPGTRLTVL.

The chain has TRBV5-1 and TRBJ1-5; TRBD1 matches 7 bases. Unmatched junction bases numbered 7, after V lost 0 bases and J lost 7 bases. The germline CDR1 and CDR2 sequences are SGHRS and YFSETQ. CDR3 length: 15 amino acids. In DNA, the CDR3 is TGCGCCAGCAGCTTGGCCCCAGGGGGTGAGCAGCCCCAGCATTTT. It encodes CASSLAPGGEQPQHF.

The rearrangement links TRBV3-1 to TRBJ2-2; D remains unclear. CDR1 and CDR2 (germline): LGHDT, YNNKEL (reference sequence). This CDR3 region has 13 residues. Trimming removed 1 base from V and 7 bases from J, with 7 bases in between. CDR3 nucleotides: TGTGCCAGCAGCCAAGTAAATAACGGGGAGCTGTTTTTT. Translating gives CASSQVNNGELFF.

V is TRBV27 and J is TRBJ2-7; 7 nucleotides agree with TRBD2. The germline CDR1 and CDR2 sequences are MNHEY and SMNVEV (reference sequence). CDR3 size: 16 residues. J gave up 4 bases and V 0 bases, and 9 bases lay outside the gene matches. The CDR3 nucleotides are TGTGCCAGCAGTTTATCGGCCCTAGCGGCCTCATACGAGCAGTACTTC. It codes for CASSLSALAASYEQYF.